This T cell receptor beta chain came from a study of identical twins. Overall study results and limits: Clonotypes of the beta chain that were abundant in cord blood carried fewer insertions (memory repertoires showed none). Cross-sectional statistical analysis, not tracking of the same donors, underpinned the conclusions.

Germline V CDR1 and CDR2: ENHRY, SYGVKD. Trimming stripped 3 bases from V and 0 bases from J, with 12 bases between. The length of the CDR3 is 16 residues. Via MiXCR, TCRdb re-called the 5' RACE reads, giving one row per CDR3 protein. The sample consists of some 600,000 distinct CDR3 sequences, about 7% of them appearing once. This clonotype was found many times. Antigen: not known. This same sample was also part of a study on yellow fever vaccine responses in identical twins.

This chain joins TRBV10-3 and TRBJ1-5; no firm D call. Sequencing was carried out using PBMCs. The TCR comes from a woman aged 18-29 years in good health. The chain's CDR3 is CAISDDAAYSNQPQHF. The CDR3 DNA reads TGTGCCATCAGTGATGATGCAGCTTATAGCAATCAGCCCCAGCATTTT.